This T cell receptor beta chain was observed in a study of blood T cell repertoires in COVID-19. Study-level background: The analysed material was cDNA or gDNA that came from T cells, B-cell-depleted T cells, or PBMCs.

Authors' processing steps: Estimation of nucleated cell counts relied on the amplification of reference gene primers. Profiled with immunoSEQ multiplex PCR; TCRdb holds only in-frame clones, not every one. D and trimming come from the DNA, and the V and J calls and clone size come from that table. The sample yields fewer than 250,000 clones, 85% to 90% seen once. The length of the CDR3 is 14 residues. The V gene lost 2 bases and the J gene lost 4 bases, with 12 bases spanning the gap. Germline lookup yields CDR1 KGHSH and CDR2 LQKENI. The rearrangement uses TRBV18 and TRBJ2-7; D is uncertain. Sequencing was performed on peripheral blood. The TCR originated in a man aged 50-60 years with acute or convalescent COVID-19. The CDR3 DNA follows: TGTGCCAGCTCACCAAGTAGAGGTGCGTACGAGCAGTACTTC. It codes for CASSPSRGAYEQYF.